These 17 T cell receptor beta chains were sequenced from one sample in a study of T cell responses to AZD1222 COVID-19 vaccine. The protocol was immunoSEQ multiplex PCR, while the TCRdb copy is restricted to in-frame clones and leaves out a portion. The sample includes roughly 120,000 clones, more than 85% of them seen just once. The sample in question was peripheral blood, obtained on day 0 of AZD1222 vaccination. These receptors were taken from an adult in good health.

The rearrangement links TRBV11-3 to TRBJ2-7; TRBD2 is a possible D gene (5 bases). The germline V gene has CDR1 SGHNT and CDR2 YENEEA. The CDR3 totals 15 residues. Trimming shortened V by 4 bases and J by 0 bases, and 13 bases separated the two germline ends. DNA of the CDR3: TGTGCCAGCAGCTCGGGTCCTACTAGCTCCTACGAGCAGTACTTC. It specifies CASSSGPTSSYEQYF.

The V call is TRBV2, the J call TRBJ2-7; possible D gene TRBD2, 5 bases. Trimming pared 7 bases from V and 3 bases from J, leaving 13 bases between. The CDR3 length is 13 residues. Looked up from germline, CDR1 is SNHLY and CDR2 is FYNNEI. The CDR3 spells CASIARAGYEQYF. The CDR3 bases are TGTGCCAGCATCGCGAGGGCAGGCTACGAGCAGTACTTC. Using reference TRBV2 and TRBJ2-7 for the parts outside the CDR3, the full variable domain is EPEVTQTPSHQVTQMGQEVILRCVPISNHLYFYWYRQILGQKVEFLVSFYNNEISEKSEIFDDQFSVERPDGSNFTLKIRSTKLEDSAMYFCASIARAGYEQYFGPGTRLTVT.

The V call is TRBV6-5, the J call TRBJ2-7; TRBD1 matches 9 bases. From germline, CDR1 is MNHEY and CDR2 SVGAGI. The length of the CDR3 is 12 residues. J lost 6 bases, V lost 11 bases, and 8 bases had no gene match. As DNA, the CDR3 is TGTGCCTCCGGGACAGGGTTCGGCGAGCAGTACTTC. It is translated as CASGTGFGEQYF.

The chain recombines TRBV24-1 with TRBJ1-1; 8 bases are a match to TRBD1. CDR1 is KGHDR and CDR2 is SFDVKD in the germline V gene. The CDR3 contains 12 residues. The V segment lost 7 bases and the J segment 11 bases; nucleotides outside the gene matches: 8. In DNA, the CDR3 is TGTGCCACCAGCGATACCAGGGGGCTCGCTTTCTTT. It is translated as CATSDTRGLAFF.

This chain connects TRBV5-1 to TRBJ2-1; D unresolved. There are 12 residues in the CDR3. Germline V gene data show CDR1 as SGHRS and CDR2 as YFSETQ. The ends were cut back, 0 bases at V and 6 bases at J, with 4 bases in the middle. DNA of the CDR3: TGCGCCAGCAGCTTGGACAGCAATGAGCAGTTCTTC. This gives the protein CASSLDSNEQFF.

The chain has TRBV7-9 and TRBJ2-7, with TRBD1 matching over 10 bases. The CDR3 is 15 residues long. From germline, CDR1 is SEHNR and CDR2 FQNEAQ (reference sequence). The J segment lost 2 bases and the V segment lost 1 base, leaving 2 bases of the junction unmatched. The CDR3 DNA reads as TGTGCCAGCAGCTTAGGACAGGGGGCCACCTACGAGCAGTACTTC. It codes for CASSLGQGATYEQYF.

This sequence joins TRBV2 and TRBJ1-1; a possible D gene is TRBD1 (5 bases). The CDR3 totals 13 residues. The germline V gene encodes CDR1 SNHLY and CDR2 FYNNEI. Between the trimmed V and J ends, which lost 6 bases and 0 bases, there was a span of 8 bases. The CDR3 sequence: CASRTDMNTEAFF. As DNA, the CDR3 is TGTGCCAGCAGGACAGACATGAACACTGAAGCTTTCTTT.

The chain couples TRBV21-1 to TRBJ2-7; TRBD1, the table's D call, lacks a check against the DNA. TRBV21-1 is given as a pseudogene. This CDR3 contains 16 residues. The CDR3 bases are TGTGCCAGCAGCAGCCCCCCGGGACACGCTTCCTACGAGCAGTACTTC. Protein product: CASSSPPGHASYEQYF.

The gene calls are TRBV6-5 and TRBJ2-1, with 11 bases aligning to TRBD2. This CDR3 contains 14 residues. Germline V lookup: CDR1 MNHEY, CDR2 SVGAGI. Losses at the gene ends were 6 bases for V and 10 bases for J; bases not matched to a gene: 8. CDR3 in amino acids: CASRRLAGLGEQFF. The CDR3 DNA follows: TGTGCCAGCAGGAGACTAGCGGGGTTAGGGGAGCAGTTCTTC.

The chain couples TRBV5-1 to TRBJ1-3; no clear D gene. The CDR3 has 16 amino acids. V was clipped by 0 bases and J by 0 bases, with 10 bases between them. The germline gives CDR1 SGHRS, CDR2 YFSETQ. The CDR3 DNA sequence: TGCGCCAGCAGCTTGGAGGTGGTAACCTCTGGAAACACCATATATTTT. Translation: CASSLEVVTSGNTIYF.

The rearrangement uses TRBV6-6 and TRBJ1-6; the match to TRBD1 covers 8 bases. Germline assignment: CDR1 MNHNY and CDR2 SVGAGI (reference sequence). The junction had 8 bases not matched to a gene; V was cut back by 8 bases and J by 8 bases. There are 14 residues in the CDR3. The DNA for the CDR3 is TGTGCCAGCCCTACGGACAGGGCTGATTCACCCCTCCACTTT. This translates into CASPTDRADSPLHF.

The chain uses TRBV19 and TRBJ1-3; D call uncertain. The V gene's germline CDR1 is LNHDA and CDR2 SQIVND (reference sequence). CDR3 length: 14 amino acids. The germline V and J ends were trimmed by 5 bases and 0 bases, with 8 bases remaining between them. The DNA of the CDR3 is TGTGCCAGTAGTTTACGATCCTCTGGAAACACCATATATTTT. It translates to CASSLRSSGNTIYF.

The chain joins TRBV4-2 to TRBJ2-7; the D gene is possibly TRBD2 (5 bases). Per the germline V gene, CDR1 is LGHNA and CDR2 is YNFKEQ. V was shortened by 1 base and J by 4 bases, with 11 bases between the two germline ends. The CDR3 contains 14 residues. The CDR3 sequence: CASSQGLAEYEQYF. CDR3 sequence (DNA): TGTGCCAGCAGCCAAGGCCTAGCAGAGTACGAGCAGTACTTC.

This chain connects TRBV6-5 to TRBJ1-2, with D tentatively TRBD1 (5 bases). V was shortened by 6 bases and J by 6 bases, with 14 bases between the two germline ends. CDR1 is MNHEY, CDR2 SVGAGI, per germline. The CDR3 is made up of 13 amino acids. This chain's CDR3 is CASSPGLINGYTF. CDR3 coding DNA: TGTGCCAGCAGCCCGGGACTGATTAATGGCTACACCTTC.

The gene calls are TRBV3-1 (or the pseudogene TRBV3-2) and TRBJ1-3; D is possibly TRBD1 (6 bases). V gave up 1 base and J gave up 0 bases, with 7 bases separating them. Germline V lookup: CDR1 LGHDT, CDR2 YNNKEL (reference sequence). This CDR3 has 15 amino acids. The CDR3 sequence is CASSQGQASGNTIYF. The CDR3, as DNA: TGTGCCAGCAGCCAAGGACAGGCCTCTGGAAACACCATATATTTT.

The chain is built from TRBV3-1 (or the pseudogene TRBV3-2) and TRBJ2-7; D is perhaps TRBD2 (6 bases). Germline CDR1 reads LGHDT; CDR2 reads YNNKEL (reference sequence). This CDR3 spans 14 amino acids. V was shortened by 3 bases and J by 1 base, with 10 bases between the two germline ends. CDR3 nucleotides: TGTGCCAGCAGCCACGGGACTTTTTCCTACGAGCAGTACTTC. Translated, it gives CASSHGTFSYEQYF.

The chain combines TRBV4-1 with TRBJ2-7; TRBD2 aligns across 10 bases. Germline V gene lookup returns CDR1 MGHRA and CDR2 YSYEKL. Trimming at V came to 2 bases and at J to 4 bases, leaving 8 bases not matched to a gene. This CDR3 comprises 16 residues. CDR3 in amino acids: CASSQRVAGGRYEQYF. The DNA for the CDR3 is TGCGCCAGCAGCCAACGAGTAGCGGGGGGTAGGTACGAGCAGTACTTC.